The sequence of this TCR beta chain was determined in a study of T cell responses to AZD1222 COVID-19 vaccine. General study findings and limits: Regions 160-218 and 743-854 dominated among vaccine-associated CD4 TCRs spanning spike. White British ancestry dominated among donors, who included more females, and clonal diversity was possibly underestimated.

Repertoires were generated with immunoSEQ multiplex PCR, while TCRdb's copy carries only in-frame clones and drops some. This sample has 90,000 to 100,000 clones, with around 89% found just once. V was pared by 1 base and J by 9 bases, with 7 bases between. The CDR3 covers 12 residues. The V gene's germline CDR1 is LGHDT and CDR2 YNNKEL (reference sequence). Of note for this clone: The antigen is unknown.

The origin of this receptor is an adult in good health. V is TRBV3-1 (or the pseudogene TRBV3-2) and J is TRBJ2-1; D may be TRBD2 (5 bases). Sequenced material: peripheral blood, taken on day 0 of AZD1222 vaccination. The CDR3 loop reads CASSQVGSEQFF. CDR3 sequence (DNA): TGTGCCAGCAGCCAAGTGGGGAGTGAGCAGTTCTTC.